This TCR beta chain originates from a study of CD8 T cells in ankylosing spondylitis. TCRdb passed the 5' RACE reads through MiXCR, listing each CDR3 protein once. The table has 130,000 to 150,000 distinct CDR3 sequences, roughly 8% seen once. Turning to this clonotype: What it binds is not known.

Trimming took off 6 bases at V and 6 bases at J, with 14 bases between the two ends. CDR1 MNHEY and CDR2 SVGAGI come from the germline V gene. This CDR3 spans 13 amino acids. Whole-study findings and limits: Blood from ankylosing spondylitis patients appeared to carry a characteristic roughly 8-variant TCR beta motif. Earlier reports found some motif variants in synovial fluid and blood in reactive arthritis.

Source material: synovial fluid, either unsorted or a sorted T cell fraction (not recorded which). The receptor was derived from a male donor with ankylosing spondylitis. The rearrangement joins TRBV6-5 to TRBJ2-5; D perhaps matches TRBD2 (5 bases). The CDR3 spells CASRHPRGKTQYF. The CDR3 DNA reads as TGTGCCAGCAGACACCCGAGAGGGAAGACCCAGTACTTC.